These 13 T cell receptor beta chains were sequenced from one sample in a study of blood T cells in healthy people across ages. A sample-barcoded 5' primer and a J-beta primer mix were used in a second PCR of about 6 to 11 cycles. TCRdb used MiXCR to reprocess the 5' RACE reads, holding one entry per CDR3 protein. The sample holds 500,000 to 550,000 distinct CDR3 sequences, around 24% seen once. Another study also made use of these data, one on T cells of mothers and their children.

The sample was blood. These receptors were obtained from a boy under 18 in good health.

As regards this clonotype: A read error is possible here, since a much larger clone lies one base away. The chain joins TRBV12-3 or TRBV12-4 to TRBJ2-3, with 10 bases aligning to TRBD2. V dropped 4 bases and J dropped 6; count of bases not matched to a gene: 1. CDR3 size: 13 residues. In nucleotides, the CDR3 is TGTGCCAGCAGTTGGGGACTAGCGGATACGCAGTATTTT. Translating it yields CASSWGLADTQYF.

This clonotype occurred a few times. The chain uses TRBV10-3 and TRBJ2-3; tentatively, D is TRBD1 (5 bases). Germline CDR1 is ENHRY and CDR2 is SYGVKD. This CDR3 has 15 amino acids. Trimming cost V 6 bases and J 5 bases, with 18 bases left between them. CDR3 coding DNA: TGTGCCATCAGACTGGACATACGATCCGGAGATACGCAGTATTTT. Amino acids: CAIRLDIRSGDTQYF.

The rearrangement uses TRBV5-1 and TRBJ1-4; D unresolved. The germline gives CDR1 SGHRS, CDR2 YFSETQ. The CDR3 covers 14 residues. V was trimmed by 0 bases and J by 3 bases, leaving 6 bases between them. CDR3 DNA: TGCGCCAGCAGCTTGGACGCCGCTAATGAAAAACTGTTTTTT. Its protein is CASSLDAANEKLFF.

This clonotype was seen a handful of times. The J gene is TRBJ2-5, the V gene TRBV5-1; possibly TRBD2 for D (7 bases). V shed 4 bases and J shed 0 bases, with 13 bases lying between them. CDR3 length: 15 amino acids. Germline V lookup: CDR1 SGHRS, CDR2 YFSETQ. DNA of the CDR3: TGCGCCAGCAGCGTGGGAGGGGGGAACCAAGAGACCCAGTACTTC. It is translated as CASSVGGGNQETQYF.

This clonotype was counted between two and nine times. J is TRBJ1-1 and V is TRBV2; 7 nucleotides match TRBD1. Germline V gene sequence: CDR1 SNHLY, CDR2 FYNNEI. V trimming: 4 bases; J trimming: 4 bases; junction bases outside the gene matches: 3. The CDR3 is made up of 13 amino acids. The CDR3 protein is CASSVTGVTEAFF. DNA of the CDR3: TGTGCCAGCAGTGTAACAGGGGTCACTGAAGCTTTCTTT.

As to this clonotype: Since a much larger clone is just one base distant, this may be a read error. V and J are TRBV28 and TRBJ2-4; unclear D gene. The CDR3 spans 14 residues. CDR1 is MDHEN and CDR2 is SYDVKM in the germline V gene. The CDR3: CVSSSDLAKNIQYF. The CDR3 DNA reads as TGTGTCAGCAGTTCAGATTTAGCCAAAAACATTCAGTACTTC.

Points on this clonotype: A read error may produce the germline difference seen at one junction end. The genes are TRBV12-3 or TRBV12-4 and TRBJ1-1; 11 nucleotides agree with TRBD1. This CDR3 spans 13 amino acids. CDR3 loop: CASSQLLWTGGPF. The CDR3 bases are TGTGCCAGCAGTCAACTCCTCTGGACAGGGGGCCCCTTT.

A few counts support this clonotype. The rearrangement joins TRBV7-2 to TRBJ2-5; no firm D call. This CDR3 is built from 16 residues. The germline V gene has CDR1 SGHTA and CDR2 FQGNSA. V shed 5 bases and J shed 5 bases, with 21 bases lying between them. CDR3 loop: CASSPPTTKMVETQYF. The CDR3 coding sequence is TGTGCCAGCAGCCCTCCCACGACAAAAATGGTCGAGACCCAGTACTTC. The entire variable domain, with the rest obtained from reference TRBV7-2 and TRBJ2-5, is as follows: GAGVSQSPSNKVTEKGKDVELRCDPISGHTALYWYRQSLGQGLEFLIYFQGNSAPDKSGLPSDRFSAERTGGSVSTLTIQRTQQEDSAVYLCASSPPTTKMVETQYFGPGTRLLVL.

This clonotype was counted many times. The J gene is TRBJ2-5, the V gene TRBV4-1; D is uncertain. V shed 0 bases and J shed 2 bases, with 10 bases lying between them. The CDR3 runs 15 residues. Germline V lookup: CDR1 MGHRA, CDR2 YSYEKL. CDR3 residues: CASSQDNSLQETQYF. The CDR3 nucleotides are TGCGCCAGCAGCCAAGATAATAGCCTGCAAGAGACCCAGTACTTC.

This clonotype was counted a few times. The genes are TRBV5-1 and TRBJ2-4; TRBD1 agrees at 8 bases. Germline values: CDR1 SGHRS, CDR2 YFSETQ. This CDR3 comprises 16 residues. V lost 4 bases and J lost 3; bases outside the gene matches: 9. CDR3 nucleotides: TGCGCCAGCAGCCCTAAACTGACAGGGGTCAAAAACATTCAGTACTTC. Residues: CASSPKLTGVKNIQYF. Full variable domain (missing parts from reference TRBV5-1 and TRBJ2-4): KAGVTQTPRYLIKTRGQQVTLSCSPISGHRSVSWYQQTPGQGLQFLFEYFSETQRNKGNFPGRFSGRQFSNSRSEMNVSTLELGDSALYLCASSPKLTGVKNIQYFGAGTRLSVL.

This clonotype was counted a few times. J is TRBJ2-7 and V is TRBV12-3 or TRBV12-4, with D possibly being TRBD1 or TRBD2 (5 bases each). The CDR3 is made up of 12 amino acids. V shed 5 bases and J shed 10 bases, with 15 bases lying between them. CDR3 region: CASSPGTRRQYF. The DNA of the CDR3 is TGTGCCAGCAGTCCCGGGACGAGGAGACAGTACTTC.

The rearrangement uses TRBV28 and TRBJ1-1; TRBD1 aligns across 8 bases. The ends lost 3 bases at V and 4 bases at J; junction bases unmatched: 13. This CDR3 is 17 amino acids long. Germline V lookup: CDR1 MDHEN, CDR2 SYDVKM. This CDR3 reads CASSLVRGLELSTEAFF. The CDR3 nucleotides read TGTGCCAGCAGTTTGGTCAGGGGGCTCGAGTTGAGCACTGAAGCTTTCTTT.

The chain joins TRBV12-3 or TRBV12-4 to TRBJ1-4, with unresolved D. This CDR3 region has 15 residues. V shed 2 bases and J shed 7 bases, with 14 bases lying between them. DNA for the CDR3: TGTGCCAGCAGTTTATTGCCGGGATTACGTGAAAAACTGTTTTTT. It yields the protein CASSLLPGLREKLFF.